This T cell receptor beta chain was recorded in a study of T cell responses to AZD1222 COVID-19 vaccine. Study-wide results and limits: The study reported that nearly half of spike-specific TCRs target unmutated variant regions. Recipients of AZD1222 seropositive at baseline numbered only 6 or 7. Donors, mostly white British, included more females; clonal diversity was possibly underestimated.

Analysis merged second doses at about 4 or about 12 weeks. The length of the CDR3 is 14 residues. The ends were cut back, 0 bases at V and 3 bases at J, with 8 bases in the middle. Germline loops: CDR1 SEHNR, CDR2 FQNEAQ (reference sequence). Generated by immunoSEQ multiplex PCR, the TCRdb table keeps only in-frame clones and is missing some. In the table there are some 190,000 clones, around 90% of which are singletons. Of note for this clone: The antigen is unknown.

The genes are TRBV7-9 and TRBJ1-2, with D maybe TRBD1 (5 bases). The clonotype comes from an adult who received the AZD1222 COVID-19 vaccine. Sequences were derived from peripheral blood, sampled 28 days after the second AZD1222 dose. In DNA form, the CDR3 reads TGTGCCAGCAGCTTAGCTGGCAGGGACTATGGCTACACCTTC. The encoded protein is CASSLAGRDYGYTF.